This T cell receptor beta chain was found in a study of response to subunit inactivated influenza vaccine. Whole-study results and caveats: With each seasonal influenza vaccination, the authors suggested, few new T cells are recruited.

This clonotype was observed a handful of times. Its antigen remains unidentified. From the RT-PCR reads, TCRdb called clonotypes with MiXCR, one entry per CDR3 protein. This sample carries 450,000 to 600,000 distinct CDR3 sequences, approximately 16% of them seen once, and the ten largest clones take less than 4%. This CDR3 contains 12 residues. V lost 1 base to trimming and J lost 8 bases, with 11 bases between them. In germline, CDR1 is GTSNPN, CDR2 SVGIG (reference sequence). Specimen: CD4+ T cells sorted from PBMCs, collected roughly 24 months after vaccination. The gene calls are TRBV30 and TRBJ1-2; D is undetermined. The receptor was derived from a man between 50 and 75 years old who received an inactivated influenza vaccine. The CDR3 region is CAWSAGLGGYTF. The DNA for the CDR3 is TGTGCCTGGAGTGCCGGATTGGGGGGCTACACCTTC.